A selection of T cell receptor beta chains follows, all from one sample in a study of CD8 T cells in Susac syndrome. TCRdb re-analysed the immunoSEQ multiplex PCR reads in MiXCR, keeping a single row per CDR3 protein. The sample consists of about 200,000 distinct CDR3 sequences, just under 95% of them appearing once. Sequencing was performed on CD4+ T cells from PBMCs. The receptor set was obtained from a human donor with multiple sclerosis. CDR3s include the opening cysteine and the closing phenylalanine or tryptophan. The D gene is left open where the match is weak. Size is omitted from some rows. Given values are once, few, many or a class for expanded clones.

D | J | V | size | CDR3 | DNA
TRBD2 | TRBJ2-5 | TRBV5-1 | - | CASSLAPGTSGRRGETQYF | TGCGCCAGCAGCTTGGCCCCCGGGACTAGCGGTAGACGGGGAGAGACCCAGTACTTC
- | TRBJ2-1 | TRBV14 | - | CASSQVSVVNEQFF | TGTGCCAGCAGCCAAGTTTCTGTCGTCAATGAGCAGTTCTTC
TRBD1 | TRBJ1-2 | TRBV29-1 | - | CSVEEGQGNGYTF | TGCAGCGTTGAAGAGGGACAGGGGAATGGCTACACCTTC
- | TRBJ2-5 | TRBV7-2 | once | CASSYGLDQETQYF | TGTGCCAGCAGCTACGGACTGGATCAAGAGACCCAGTACTTC
- | TRBJ2-5 | TRBV5-6 | - | CASSLRVSYETQYF | TGTGCCAGCAGCTTGCGCGTCAGCTATGAGACCCAGTACTTC
- | TRBJ2-3 | TRBV5-1 | once | CASSDADRTDTQYF | TGCGCCAGCAGCGATGCGGACCGCACAGATACGCAGTATTTT
- | TRBJ2-5 | TRBV7-2 | - | CASSHGGYQETQYF | TGTGCCAGCAGCCATGGGGGGTACCAAGAGACCCAGTACTTC
- | TRBJ2-5 | TRBV20-1 | - | CSATNYQETQYF | TGCAGTGCTACAAACTATCAAGAGACCCAGTACTTC
- | TRBJ1-6 | TRBV11-1 | - | CASSLRSSPLHF | TGTGCCAGCAGCTTAAGAAGTTCACCCCTCCACTTT
- | TRBJ2-4 | TRBV9 | - | CASSPKLAKNIQYF | TGTGCCAGCAGCCCTAAACTAGCCAAAAACATTCAGTACTTC
- | TRBJ1-2 | TRBV30 | - | CAWSPRLGGYTF | TGTGCCTGGAGCCCTAGACTGGGTGGCTACACCTTC
- | TRBJ1-4 | TRBV29-1 | - | CSVGAGTTNEKLFF | TGCAGCGTTGGGGCTGGGACAACTAATGAAAAACTGTTTTTT
TRBD1 | TRBJ2-7 | TRBV15 | - | CATSRVRQGSSYEQYF | TGTGCCACCAGCAGAGTCCGACAGGGTAGCTCCTACGAGCAGTACTTC
- | TRBJ2-3 | TRBV20-1 | - | CSASRDTQYF | TGCAGTGCTAGTCGCGATACGCAGTATTTT
- | TRBJ1-1 | TRBV29-1 | - | CSVEMQANTEAFF | TGCAGCGTTGAAATGCAGGCGAACACTGAAGCTTTCTTT
TRBD1 | TRBJ1-2 | TRBV30 | - | CAWSRPESGGSNYGYTF | TGTGCCTGGAGTCGACCCGAGTCAGGGGGCTCTAACTATGGCTACACCTTC
- | TRBJ1-1 | TRBV6-5 | - | CASRQSMNTEAFF | TGTGCCAGCAGACAATCGATGAACACTGAAGCTTTCTTT
- | TRBJ2-1 | TRBV19 | - | CASSIEKNDYNEQFF | TGTGCCAGTAGTATTGAGAAAAACGACTACAATGAGCAGTTCTTC
- | TRBJ1-1 | TRBV3-1 | - | CASSPLGNAEAFF | TGTGCCAGCAGCCCGCTAGGGAACGCTGAAGCTTTCTTT
TRBD1 | TRBJ2-2 | TRBV9 | - | CASSVRDRDSGELFF | TGTGCCAGCAGCGTCCGGGACAGGGATTCCGGGGAGCTGTTTTTT
- | TRBJ1-5 | TRBV30 | - | CAWMKKGNQPQHF | TGTGCCTGGATGAAGAAGGGCAATCAGCCCCAGCATTTT
- | TRBJ1-5 | TRBV30 | few | CAWSLIRDQPQHF | TGTGCCTGGAGTCTCATTCGGGATCAGCCCCAGCATTTT